This TCR beta chain appears in the sequencing data of a study of cytomegalovirus exposure and HLA in healthy donors. V shed 4 bases and J 10 bases; nucleotides not matched to a gene: 11. This CDR3 region has 15 residues. CDR1 and CDR2 (germline): SGHDT, YYEEEE. The PCR made use of 60 Vbeta and 13 Jbeta primers. Sequenced by immunoSEQ multiplex PCR; TCRdb stores in-frame clones only, minus some. The profile shows over 150,000 clones, around 79% of them singletons. Turning to this clone: The antigen is undetermined.

The study, taken as a whole, reports: Sequencing depth roughly uniform across donors was assumed in presence/absence analyses. Common viral pathogens seemed, in a later analysis, to connect with several of the most significant clusters.

V gene TRBV5-6 combines with J gene TRBJ1-6, with 7 bases lining up with TRBD1. The sequenced material came from PBMCs. This TCR was sampled from a man aged 18 to 30 in good health and CMV-seronegative. The CDR3 reads CASSKQGTDRSPLHF. Written as DNA, the CDR3 is TGTGCCAGCAGCAAACAGGGGACGGATAGGTCACCCCTCCACTTT.